Listed below are T cell receptor beta chains from one sample, sequenced in a study of CD8+CD57+ T cells in acquired aplastic anemia. In TCRdb, the reads were re-called with MiXCR into one record per CDR3 protein. Of some 290,000 distinct CDR3 sequences listed, 45% to 70% are singletons. The sequencing input was sorted CD4+, CD8+, or CD8+CD57+ T cells (not recorded which) from PBMCs. Every receptor here comes from a human donor with severe aplastic anemia or a healthy control (not recorded which). Each CDR3 is given with its conserved first and last residue. The D gene is left open where the match is weak. Size values are once, few and many counts, or a class for expanded clones, and some rows have none.

size	D	V	J	DNA	CDR3
many	TRBD2	TRBV5-8	TRBJ2-7	TGTGCCAGCAGCCTAGAGAGCGGGGGGGCGGGCGAGCAGTACTTC	CASSLESGGAGEQYF
-	TRBD1	TRBV6-5	TRBJ2-7	TGTGCCAGCAGACAAGGGACAGGGTTGTACGAGCAGTACTTC	CASRQGTGLYEQYF
-	-	TRBV10-1	TRBJ2-7	TGTGCCAGCAGTTCCCACTCCTACGAGCAGTGCTTC	CASSSHSYEQCF
-	-	TRBV18	TRBJ1-4	TGTGCCAGCTCACCCAGGCGGGATAATGAAAAACTGTTTTTT	CASSPRRDNEKLFF
many	-	TRBV6-5	TRBJ1-6	TGTGCCAGCAGTCCCCGGAGGGGTGGGTCACCCCTCCACTTT	CASSPRRGGSPLHF
-	TRBD2	TRBV5-1	TRBJ2-1	TGCGCCAGCAGCTGGAGGGGGACTAGCGGGAGGAACAATGAGCAGTTCTTC	CASSWRGTSGRNNEQFF
many	TRBD2	TRBV9	TRBJ2-1	TGTGCCAGCAGCGTAGGGGGGCTAGCGGGGATTGAGCAGTTCTTC	CASSVGGLAGIEQFF
-	-	TRBV4-3	TRBJ2-7	TGCGCCAGCAGCCAAGCGAGGGGGACGAGCTCCTACGAGCAGTACTTC	CASSQARGTSSYEQYF
few	-	TRBV7-9	TRBJ2-3	TGTGCCAGCAGCTTACTCCGGGATGATACGCAGTATTTT	CASSLLRDDTQYF
-	-	TRBV2	TRBJ1-2	TGTGCCAGCAGTGAAGTCAACACATGGGGCTACACCTTC	CASSEVNTWGYTF
many	-	TRBV28	TRBJ2-5	TGTGCCAGCAGTCCGGGACGGCAAGAGACCCAGTACTTC	CASSPGRQETQYF
many	TRBD2	TRBV5-6	TRBJ2-3	TGTGCCAGCAGCTTGCGGGCTCATTGGCGGGGGGGCACAGATACGCAGTATTTT	CASSLRAHWRGGTDTQYF
-	-	TRBV5-6	TRBJ1-2	TGTGCCGGCAGTTTAGTGGCTGGCTACATCTTC	CAGSLVAGYIF
many	-	TRBV24-1	TRBJ2-2	TGTGCCACCAGTGATTTTGAACCGCGCACCGGGGAGCTGTTTTTT	CATSDFEPRTGELFF
-	TRBD2	TRBV7-9	TRBJ2-7	TGTGCCAGCAGCTCCTTAGCGGGAGGTGCCTACGAGCAGTACTTC	CASSSLAGGAYEQYF
-	-	TRBV2	TRBJ1-2	TGTGCCATTCGAGGGCAGGCGGACTATGGCTACACCTTC	CAIRGQADYGYTF
-	-	TRBV3-1	TRBJ1-5	TGTGCCAGCAGCCAAGATAGGGGGTACAATCAGCCCCAGCATTTT	CASSQDRGYNQPQHF
-	-	TRBV5-1	TRBJ2-4	TGCGCCAGCAGCTCGGGCAGGCCGAAAAACATTCAGTACTTC	CASSSGRPKNIQYF
many	-	TRBV7-3	TRBJ2-2	TGTGCCAGCAGCCTCAATGGGGGCCTGAACACCGGGGAGCTGTTTTTT	CASSLNGGLNTGELFF
few	-	TRBV7-8	TRBJ1-2	TGTGCCAGCAGCTCATCCCGCAGCTATGGCTACACCTTC	CASSSSRSYGYTF
many	TRBD1	TRBV5-5	TRBJ2-2	TGTGCCAGCAGCCCTTTGAGGGGGCCCACCGGGGAGCTGTTTTTT	CASSPLRGPTGELFF
-	-	TRBV25-1	TRBJ2-2	TGTGCCAGCAGTGAAAGAACAGGGAACACCGGGGAGCTGTTTTTT	CASSERTGNTGELFF
-	-	TRBV15	TRBJ2-1	TGTGCCACCAGCAGAGACGGTGTTTCCGGTGAGCAGTTCTTC	CATSRDGVSGEQFF
-	-	TRBV24-1	TRBJ2-1	TGTGCCACCAGTGATCGCGGCGGGGTAAGCCATGAGCAGTTCTTC	CATSDRGGVSHEQFF
-	TRBD1	TRBV27	TRBJ2-4	TGTGCCAGCAGTAACATATACGACAGGGATGGAAACATTCAGTACTTC	CASSNIYDRDGNIQYF
many	-	TRBV7-9	TRBJ2-7	TGTGCCAGCAGCTTAGTGCTCGAGCAGTACTTC	CASSLVLEQYF
once	-	TRBV7-9	TRBJ1-2	TGTGCCAGCAGCTTAGATGGGGCTAATGGCTACACCTTC	CASSLDGANGYTF